The sequence of this TCR beta chain was determined in a study of T cells expressing NK-cell markers (dated by TCRdb to the early 2020s). For the study in its entirety: About eight donors provided sorted CD3+CD56+NKG2C+, CD3+CD56+NKG2C- and CD3+CD56-NKG2C+ T-cell subsets, whose TCR beta-chain repertoires were profiled. Sequencing of the libraries produced 2 x 150 bp reads on Illumina HiSeq 2000/2500, MiSeq or NextSeq. The eight sequenced donors were randomly selected healthy volunteers, three men and five women. Among the eight sequenced donors, seven were HCMV-seropositive and one was HCMV-seronegative.

What the research found in general, with its limitations: Those dominant clonotypes were again the most abundant among CD3+CD56-NKG2C+ cells in four donors, at about 25-65%. For roughly six donors, the dominant CD3+CD56+NKG2C+ clonotypes were among the top 10 CD8+ clonotypes and accounted for roughly 1.0-8% of CD8+ T cells. It remained unclear whether the expanded NKG2C-expressing T cell clones were specific for HCMV antigens.

HCMV-specific IgG was detected in serum with a commercial ELISA kit to determine HCMV serostatus. Ficoll density gradient centrifugation was used to isolate peripheral blood mononuclear cells from blood. As for this clonotype: Its antigen is unknown.

Sequenced using an Illumina HiSeq 2000. 5'RACE template switching, by which a universal primer site and unique molecular identifiers were added, was used to make TCR beta cDNA libraries. Synthesis of cDNA was primed from the TCR beta constant segment and was followed by two consecutive PCR amplification steps. Turning to the authors' computational methods: Reads were demultiplexed and grouped by UMI with MIGEC, and clonotypes were assembled and quantified with MiTCR. To exclude erroneous sequences, any TCR cDNA sequence not supported by at least two reads was discarded. The tcR package was used for downstream repertoire analysis, with clonotypes matched between fractions based on CDR3 nucleotide sequence plus V segment. VDJmatch was used to annotate antigen specificity against VDJdb, with one amino acid substitution in CDR3 permitted. TCRdb reprocessed the reads and provides one entry for every CDR3 protein sequence; no DNA is given. For this entry, the V and J calls and clone size follow TCRdb and not the study's own pipeline. This sample's table carries 150,000 to 180,000 distinct CDR3 sequences. The ten largest make up 37% of the sample.

This clonotype was obtained from a woman aged 45-65 years in good health. Donor details come from another sample of the same person, matched by shared clones. The source material was blood T cells: a sorted CD56 or NKG2C T cell subset, CD4+ or CD8+ T cells, or bulk PBMC T cells (not recorded which).

The CDR3 amino acid sequence is: CAWTGTGVDGYTF. Recombination joined TRBV30 with TRBJ1-2; TCRdb indicates TRBD1, and absent DNA this call remains unverified. The CDR3 covers 13 residues, taking in both the cysteine and the phenylalanine. No DNA sequence is on record. From the germline V gene (reference sequence), CDR1 is GTSNPN and CDR2 is SVGIG.